Listed below are T cell receptor beta chains from one sample, sequenced in a study of spatial heterogeneity in lung cancer. In TCRdb, the 5' RACE reads were re-called with MiXCR into one record per CDR3 protein. The sample has approximately 44,000 distinct CDR3 sequences, approximately 13% seen once. Sample: PBMCs, taken at surgery. The receptors come from a male donor with early-stage non-small cell lung cancer. CDR3s include the opening cysteine and the closing phenylalanine or tryptophan. The D gene is left open where the match is weak. Part of the rows lack a size; the others show once, few, many or a class for expanded clones.

TRBV4-3	14	NA	TRBJ2-7	medium-sized	TGCGCCAGCAGCCAAGCTCAGGGGCGCTACGAGCAGTACTTC	CASSQAQGRYEQYF
TRBV29-1	13	NA	TRBJ1-2	few	TGCAGCGTTGAGGAGTCCCCTACCTACGGCTACACCTTC	CSVEESPTYGYTF
TRBV4-1	16	NA	TRBJ2-5	few	TGCGCCAGCAGCCAAGATGTACAGGGTATAGGAGAGACCCAGTACTTC	CASSQDVQGIGETQYF
TRBV12-3/TRBV12-4	13	NA	TRBJ1-2	NA	TGTGCCAGCAGTTTGGCCTCCAAATATGGCTACACCTTC	CASSLASKYGYTF
TRBV12-3/TRBV12-4	14	NA	TRBJ1-1	NA	TGTGCCAGCAGTCGACGGACAGTGAACACTGAAGCTTTCTTT	CASSRRTVNTEAFF
TRBV18	17	TRBD1	TRBJ2-7	many	TGTGCCAGCTCACCGCACCCGCTTACGACAGGGGAGGCCGAGCAGTACTTC	CASSPHPLTTGEAEQYF
TRBV7-2	14	TRBD1	TRBJ1-1	few	TGTGCCAGCAGCCTTCAGGGGGCCCGGACTGAAGCTTTCTTT	CASSLQGARTEAFF
TRBV5-1	16	NA	TRBJ2-5	few	TGCGCCAGCAGCTTGGCGCCCAGCGGCGCTGAGGAGACCCAGTACTTC	CASSLAPSGAEETQYF
TRBV28	14	NA	TRBJ2-7	few	TGTGCCAGTCGCCTCGGAGGGAGTGAGGGCGAGCAGTACTTC	CASRLGGSEGEQYF
TRBV20-1	13	NA	TRBJ1-6	NA	TGCAGTGCTAGAGGAGTCCCGGATTCACCCCTCCACTTT	CSARGVPDSPLHF
TRBV4-1	16	TRBD1	TRBJ1-5	few	TGCGCCAGCAGCCTATGGGACAGGGGAAGGGATCAGCCCCAGCATTTT	CASSLWDRGRDQPQHF
TRBV7-9	14	NA	TRBJ2-7	few	TGTGCCAGCAGCCCTTGGGACGGAGACTACGAGCAGTACTTC	CASSPWDGDYEQYF
TRBV11-2	14	NA	TRBJ1-1	few	TGTGCCAGCAGCTTAGCTGGTAGATACACTGAAGCTTTCTTT	CASSLAGRYTEAFF
TRBV4-1	14	NA	TRBJ1-2	few	TGCGCCAGCAGCCCCCCGGCTCTAAACTATGGCTACACCTTC	CASSPPALNYGYTF
TRBV27	17	TRBD1	TRBJ1-4	NA	TGTGCCAGCAGTAGAGGGACAGATCTTACAACTAATGAAAAACTGTTTTTT	CASSRGTDLTTNEKLFF
TRBV7-9	17	TRBD2	TRBJ2-3	NA	TGTGCCAGCAGCTGGGACCCTAGCGGGGGGAACACAGATACGCAGTATTTT	CASSWDPSGGNTDTQYF
TRBV5-5	14	TRBD1	TRBJ2-7	few	TGTGCCAGCAGCCTGGGACAGTTAGGATTCGAGCAGTACTTC	CASSLGQLGFEQYF
TRBV7-8	15	TRBD2	TRBJ2-3	medium-sized	TGTGCCAGCAGCTTTGCGGGAGAGAGCACAGATACGCAGTATTTT	CASSFAGESTDTQYF
TRBV5-1	14	NA	TRBJ2-6	NA	TGCGCCAGCAGCTTGGGCTCTGGGGCCAACGTCCTGACTTTC	CASSLGSGANVLTF
TRBV7-9	16	TRBD1	TRBJ1-3	few	TGTGCCAGCAGCTTCCGGGACAGGGACTCTGGAAACACCATATATTTT	CASSFRDRDSGNTIYF
TRBV7-3	15	TRBD2	TRBJ2-1	NA	TGTGCCAGCAGCTTAATGCTAGCGGGAAACAATGAGCAGTTCTTC	CASSLMLAGNNEQFF
TRBV4-2	14	NA	TRBJ2-7	few	TGTGCCAGCAGCCCTGTCTACAGCTCCTACGAGCAGTACTTC	CASSPVYSSYEQYF
TRBV6-2/TRBV6-3	12	NA	TRBJ2-1	few	TGTGCCAGCAGTCTCCGGGACTTCCAGCAGTTCTTC	CASSLRDFQQFF
TRBV6-6	13	NA	TRBJ1-1	few	TGTGCCAGCACATTGGAGGCTGGCACTGAAGCTTTCTTT	CASTLEAGTEAFF
TRBV5-1	13	TRBD1	TRBJ2-3	NA	TGCGCCAGCAGGCAGGGGGCGGCAGATACGCAGTATTTT	CASRQGAADTQYF
TRBV29-1	12	NA	TRBJ2-7	NA	TGCAGCGCCGAGACAGCCACCTACGAGCAGTACTTC	CSAETATYEQYF
TRBV2	14	TRBD2	TRBJ2-1	NA	TGTGCCAGCAGTGGACTAGCGGGGGAGGTTGAGCAGTTCTTC	CASSGLAGEVEQFF
TRBV29-1	14	TRBD2	TRBJ2-1	many	TGCAGCGTTGATACCGGGACTAGCAGGAATGAGCAGTTCTTC	CSVDTGTSRNEQFF
TRBV5-1	15	NA	TRBJ2-7	NA	TGCGCCAGCAGCTTGATAGCGGTAAGCTCCTACGAGCAGTACTTC	CASSLIAVSSYEQYF
TRBV2	15	TRBD1	TRBJ2-2	many	TGTGCCGGTAAACCCCGGGACAGCAACACCGGGGAGCTGTTTTTT	CAGKPRDSNTGELFF
TRBV9	16	TRBD2	TRBJ2-3	few	TGTGCCAGCAGCGTAGCGGCTAGCGGGGGCACAGATACGCAGTATTTT	CASSVAASGGTDTQYF
TRBV2	12	NA	TRBJ2-7	few	TGTGCCAGCAGTGGTTTGTGGGGAGAGCAGTACTTC	CASSGLWGEQYF
TRBV11-2	14	NA	TRBJ2-1	many	TGTGCCAGCAGCCTTGGCACGAGGTTCAATGAGCAGTTCTTC	CASSLGTRFNEQFF
TRBV29-1	13	TRBD1	TRBJ2-7	few	TGCAGCGTTGAGGGACAGGGGGCGATTGAGCAGTACTTC	CSVEGQGAIEQYF
TRBV2	13	NA	TRBJ1-1	few	TGTGCCAGCAGCGAGGAGGTAAACACTGAAGCTTTCTTT	CASSEEVNTEAFF
TRBV5-1	16	NA	TRBJ2-2	many	TGCGCCAGCAGCCGAGACAGGTTTGCTAGCACCGGGGAGCTGTTTTTT	CASSRDRFASTGELFF
TRBV6-5	15	TRBD1	TRBJ1-5	many	TGTGCCAGCAGTCCCACAGGGGGGGACCATCAGCCCCAGCATTTT	CASSPTGGDHQPQHF
TRBV7-2	14	NA	TRBJ2-2	NA	TGTGCCAGCAGCCGGACTGTCGTCACCGGGGAGCTGTTTTTT	CASSRTVVTGELFF
TRBV18	14	NA	TRBJ1-4	few	TGTGCCAGCCGTCCTGGACAAACTAATGAAAAACTGTTTTTT	CASRPGQTNEKLFF
TRBV9	14	NA	TRBJ1-1	many	TGTGCCAGCAGCATGCAGGGGATGAACACTGAAGCTTTCTTT	CASSMQGMNTEAFF
TRBV27	11	NA	TRBJ2-7	many	TGTGCCAGCAGTTCCTCCTACGAGCAGTACTTC	CASSSSYEQYF
TRBV10-3	16	TRBD1	TRBJ2-2	many	TGTGCCATCAGACCCGGGACAGGGAAGAACACCGGGGAGCTGTTTTTT	CAIRPGTGKNTGELFF
TRBV10-3	14	NA	TRBJ1-2	NA	TGTGCCATCAGTGAGACAAAGGGCGATTGGGGCTACACCTTC	CAISETKGDWGYTF
TRBV24-1	14	NA	TRBJ2-7	many	TGTGCCACCAGTGATCGGGACGGGTTTTACGAGCAGTACTTC	CATSDRDGFYEQYF
TRBV7-9	14	NA	TRBJ2-7	many	TGTGCCAGCAGCTTTACCGGTGTCACCTACGAGCAGTACTTC	CASSFTGVTYEQYF
TRBV5-1	16	NA	TRBJ1-1	NA	TGCGCCAGCAGCTTGAGAGAGCGACAGCCGAACACTGAAGCTTTCTTT	CASSLRERQPNTEAFF
TRBV7-9	17	NA	TRBJ1-6	few	TGTGCCAGCAGCTCCCACGAAATGCAGGGAGGTAGTTCACCCCTCCACTTT	CASSSHEMQGGSSPLHF
TRBV5-1	16	TRBD1	TRBJ2-5	NA	TGCGCCAGCAGCTTTAATCCTGGGACAGGGCAAGAGACCCAGTACTTC	CASSFNPGTGQETQYF
TRBV7-2	19	TRBD2	TRBJ2-1	NA	TGTGCCAGCAGCCCAAGGGGACTAGCGGGGCTTAGCTCCTACAATGAGCAGTTCTTC	CASSPRGLAGLSSYNEQFF
TRBV5-1	13	NA	TRBJ2-3	many	TGCGCCAGCAGCTTAACTAAGCCAGATACGCAGTATTTT	CASSLTKPDTQYF
TRBV7-2	16	TRBD2	TRBJ2-4	NA	TGTGCCAGCAGCTTAGCCAGCGGGGGAGCCAAAAACATTCAGTACTTC	CASSLASGGAKNIQYF
TRBV6-6	16	TRBD2	TRBJ2-7	few	TGTGCCAGCAGTTACTCGGGGGGGGTTAGCTCCTACGAGCAGTACTTC	CASSYSGGVSSYEQYF
TRBV6-1	18	NA	TRBJ2-6	few	TGTGCCAGCAGTGAAAAGAGGAGGAGGGTCCCTGGGGCCAACGTCCTGACTTTC	CASSEKRRRVPGANVLTF
TRBV12-3/TRBV12-4	17	NA	TRBJ1-1	few	TGTGCCAGCAGTCCGACCGCCGGGACCGGGTGGAACACTGAAGCTTTCTTT	CASSPTAGTGWNTEAFF
TRBV7-9	17	NA	TRBJ2-3	NA	TGTGCCAGCAGTCGAACCCCCTTGCGTGGAAGCACAGATACGCAGTATTTT	CASSRTPLRGSTDTQYF
TRBV5-1	15	NA	TRBJ2-2	NA	TGCGCCAGCAGCCTTAGCGCCCGTGATACCGGGGAGCTGTTTTTT	CASSLSARDTGELFF
TRBV7-8	17	TRBD1	TRBJ1-1	NA	TGTGCCAGCAGCACCGGGACAGGGGGATCCTCGGGGACTGAAGCTTTCTTT	CASSTGTGGSSGTEAFF
TRBV28	14	NA	TRBJ2-1	many	NA	CASSLGWGVGAPFF
TRBV28	14	NA	TRBJ1-5	NA	TGTGCCAGCAGTTTGTGGATCGGGATCCAGCCCCAGCATTTT	CASSLWIGIQPQHF